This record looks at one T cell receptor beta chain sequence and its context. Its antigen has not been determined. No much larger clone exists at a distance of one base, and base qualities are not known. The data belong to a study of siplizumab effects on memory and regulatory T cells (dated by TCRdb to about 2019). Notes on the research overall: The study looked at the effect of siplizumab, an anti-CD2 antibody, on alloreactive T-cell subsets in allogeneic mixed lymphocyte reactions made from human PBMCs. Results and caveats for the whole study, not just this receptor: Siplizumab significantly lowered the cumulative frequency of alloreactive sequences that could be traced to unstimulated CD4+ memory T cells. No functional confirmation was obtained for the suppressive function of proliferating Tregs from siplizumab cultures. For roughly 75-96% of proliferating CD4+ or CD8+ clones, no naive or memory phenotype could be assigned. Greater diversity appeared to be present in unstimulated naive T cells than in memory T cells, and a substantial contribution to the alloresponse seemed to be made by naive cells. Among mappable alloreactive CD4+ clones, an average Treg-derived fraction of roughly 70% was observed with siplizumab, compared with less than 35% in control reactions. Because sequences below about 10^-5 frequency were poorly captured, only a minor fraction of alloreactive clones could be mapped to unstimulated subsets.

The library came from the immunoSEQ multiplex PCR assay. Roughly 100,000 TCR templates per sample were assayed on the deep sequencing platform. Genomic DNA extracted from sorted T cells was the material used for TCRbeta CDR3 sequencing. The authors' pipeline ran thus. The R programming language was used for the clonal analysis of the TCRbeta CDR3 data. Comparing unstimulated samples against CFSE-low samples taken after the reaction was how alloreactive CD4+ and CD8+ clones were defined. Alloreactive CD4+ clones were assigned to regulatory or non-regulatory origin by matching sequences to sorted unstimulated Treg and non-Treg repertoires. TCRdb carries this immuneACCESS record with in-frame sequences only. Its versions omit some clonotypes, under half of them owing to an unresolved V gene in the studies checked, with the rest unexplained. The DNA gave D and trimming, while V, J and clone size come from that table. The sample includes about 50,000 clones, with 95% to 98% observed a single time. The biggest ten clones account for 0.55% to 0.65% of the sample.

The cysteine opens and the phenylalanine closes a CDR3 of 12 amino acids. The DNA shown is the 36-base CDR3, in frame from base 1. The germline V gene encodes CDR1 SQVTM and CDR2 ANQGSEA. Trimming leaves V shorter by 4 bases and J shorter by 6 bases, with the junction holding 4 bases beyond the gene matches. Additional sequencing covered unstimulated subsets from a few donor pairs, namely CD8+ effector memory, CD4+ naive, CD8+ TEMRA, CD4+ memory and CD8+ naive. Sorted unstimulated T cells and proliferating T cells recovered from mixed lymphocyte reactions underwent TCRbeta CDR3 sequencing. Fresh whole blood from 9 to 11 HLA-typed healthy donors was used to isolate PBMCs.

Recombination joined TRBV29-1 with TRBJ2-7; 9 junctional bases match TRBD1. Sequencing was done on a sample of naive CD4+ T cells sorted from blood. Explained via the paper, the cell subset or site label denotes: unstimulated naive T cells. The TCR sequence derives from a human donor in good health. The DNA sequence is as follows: TGCAGCGTTGGGGGACAGGGCCCCGAGCAGTACTTC. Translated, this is CSVGGQGPEQYF.